This T cell receptor beta chain was identified in a study of OX40 agonist ivuxolimab in advanced cancers. Study overall: Ivuxolimab is a fully human IgG2 antibody that activates OX40 (CD134). Each dose-escalation patient presented with hepatocellular carcinoma, melanoma, renal cell or head and neck cancer. Points from the study as a whole: There were also nonresponders showing low normalized T-cell clonal expansion.

Note on this clone: The antigen is not known.

Produced via immunoSEQ multiplex PCR; TCRdb's table is partial and in-frame only. The top ten clones hold roughly 2.4% of a sample with tens of thousands of clones, more than 85% of them seen once. The CDR3 sequence is 16 residues long. V gave up 0 bases and J gave up 5 bases, with 13 bases separating them. The germline V gene encodes CDR1 WSHSY and CDR2 SAAADI. The input for sequencing was CD4+ or CD8+ T cells sorted from blood, taken in a trial of the OX40 agonist ivuxolimab. The receptor was isolated from an adult with an advanced solid tumor such as melanoma, head and neck, liver or kidney cancer. The chain couples TRBV10-2 to TRBJ1-4; D possibly corresponds to TRBD1 (5 bases). Here the CDR3 reads CASSESLQEGNEKLFF. The CDR3, as DNA: TGCGCCAGCAGTGAGTCCTTACAGGAGGGGAATGAAAAACTGTTTTTT.